This T cell receptor (beta chain) was obtained from a study of vaccination and CD4 T cells after COVID-19. Study details: Each post-COVID sample was drawn after diagnosis, and the median interval was roughly 100 days (range 35 to 161). The authors gave control cultures a CEFX pool, an HIV-1 Nef pool, or no peptide.

The CDR3 has 15 amino acids. Germline V gene data show CDR1 as MNHNS and CDR2 as SASEGT. V lost 8 bases and J lost 0, with 14 bases in between. The Oncomine TCR Beta short-read assay sequenced DNA from cultured CD4+ T cells. Cultured CD4+ T cells yielded the extracted genomic DNA. TCRdb fed the PCR reads into MiXCR, producing one record per CDR3 protein. The sample lists about 9,900 distinct CDR3 sequences, 30% to 40% seen once, with more than 30% in the top ten. The treatment: approximately 10-day PBMC culture with coronavirus spike peptide pools or control peptides (ViraFEST assay). It was before the COVID-19 pandemic (2011-2018) that the unexposed donor's CD4+ T cells were collected. Study results and caveats: Clonotypes reactive to SARS-CoV-2 had a median that went up from approximately 21 to 38, but not significantly.

A word on this clonotype: Its antigen is unidentified.

The V gene is TRBV6-1, the J gene TRBJ1-3; D is uncertain. The TCR was taken from a human donor in good health. Sequencing was performed on CD4+ T cells from blood, cultured in vitro. CDR3 in DNA: TGTGCCAGCTGGCGGGCGTTTGCCTCTGGAAACACCATATATTTT. Its translation: CASWRAFASGNTIYF.